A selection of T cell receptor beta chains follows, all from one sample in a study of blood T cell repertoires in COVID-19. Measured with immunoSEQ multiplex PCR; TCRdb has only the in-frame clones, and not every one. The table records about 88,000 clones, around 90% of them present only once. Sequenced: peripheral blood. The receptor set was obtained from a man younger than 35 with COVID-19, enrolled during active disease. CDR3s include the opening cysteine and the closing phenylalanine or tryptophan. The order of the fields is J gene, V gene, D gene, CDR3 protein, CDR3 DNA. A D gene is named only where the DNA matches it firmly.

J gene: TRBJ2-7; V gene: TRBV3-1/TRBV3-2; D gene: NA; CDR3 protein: CASSPQVRAEGEQYF; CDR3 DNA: TGTGCCAGCAGCCCGCAGGTTAGGGCGGAGGGCGAGCAGTACTTC
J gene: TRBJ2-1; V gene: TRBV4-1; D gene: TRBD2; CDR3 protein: CASSQELAGDEQFF; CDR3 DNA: TGCGCCAGCAGCCAAGAACTAGCGGGAGATGAGCAGTTCTTC
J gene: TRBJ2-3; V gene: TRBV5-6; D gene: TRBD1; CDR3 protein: CASSLGGQTLSDTQYF; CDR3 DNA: TGTGCCAGCAGCTTGGGGGGACAGACTTTATCAGATACGCAGTATTTT
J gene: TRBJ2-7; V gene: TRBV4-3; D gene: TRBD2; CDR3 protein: CASSQDMRTSVYEQYF; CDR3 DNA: TGCGCCAGCAGCCAAGATATGAGGACTAGCGTTTACGAGCAGTACTTC
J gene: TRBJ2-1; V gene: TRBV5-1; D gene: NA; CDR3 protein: CASSLQGGEQFF; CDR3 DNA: TGCGCCAGCAGCCTCCAGGGAGGTGAGCAGTTCTTC
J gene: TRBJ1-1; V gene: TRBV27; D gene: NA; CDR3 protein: CASSPTIDSTEAFF; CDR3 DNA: TGTGCCAGCAGTCCGACCATCGACAGCACTGAAGCTTTCTTT
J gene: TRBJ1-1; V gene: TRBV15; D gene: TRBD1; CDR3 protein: CATSGRQGNTEAFF; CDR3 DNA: TGTGCCACCAGCGGCCGACAGGGGAACACTGAAGCTTTCTTT
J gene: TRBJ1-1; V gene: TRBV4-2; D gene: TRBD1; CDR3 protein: CASSLGQGTEAFF; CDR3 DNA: TGTGCCAGCAGCCTGGGACAGGGGACTGAAGCTTTCTTT
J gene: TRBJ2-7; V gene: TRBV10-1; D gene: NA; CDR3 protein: CASIPSNRTLTYEQYF; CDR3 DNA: TGCGCCAGCATCCCCAGCAACAGGACACTCACCTACGAGCAGTACTTC
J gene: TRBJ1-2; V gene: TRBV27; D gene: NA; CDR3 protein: CASSLSSGYGYTF; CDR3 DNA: TGTGCCAGCAGTTTATCCTCGGGGTATGGCTACACCTTC
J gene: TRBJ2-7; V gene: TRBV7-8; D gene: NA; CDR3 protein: CASSPGLGSYEQYF; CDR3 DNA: TGTGCCAGCAGCCCTGGACTGGGTTCCTACGAGCAGTACTTC
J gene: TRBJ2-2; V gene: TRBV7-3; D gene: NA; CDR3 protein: CASSSIAIGELFF; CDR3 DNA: TGTGCCAGCAGCAGTATAGCCATCGGGGAGCTGTTTTTT
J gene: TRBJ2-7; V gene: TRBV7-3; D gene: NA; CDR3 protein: CASSLRADSYEQYF; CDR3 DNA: TGTGCCAGCAGCTTAAGAGCGGACTCCTACGAGCAGTACTTC
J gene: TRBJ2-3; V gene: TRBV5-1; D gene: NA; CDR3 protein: CASSLVTAGTDTQYF; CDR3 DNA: TGCGCCAGCAGCTTGGTTACAGCTGGCACAGATACGCAGTATTTT
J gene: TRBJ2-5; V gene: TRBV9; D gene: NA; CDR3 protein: CASSAAGVTEETQYF; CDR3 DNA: TGTGCCAGCAGCGCTGCAGGGGTTACGGAAGAGACCCAGTACTTC
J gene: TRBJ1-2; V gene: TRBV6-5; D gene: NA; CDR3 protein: CASSYPDSLYYGYTF; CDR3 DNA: TGTGCCAGCAGTTACCCGGACAGTTTATACTATGGCTACACCTTC
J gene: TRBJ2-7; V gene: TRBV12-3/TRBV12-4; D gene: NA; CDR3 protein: CASSFARYEQYF; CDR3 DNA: TGTGCCAGCAGTTTTGCGAGGTACGAGCAGTACTTC
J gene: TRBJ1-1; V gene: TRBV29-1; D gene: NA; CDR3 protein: CVTGGMDTEAFF; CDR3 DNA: TGCGTGACGGGGGGCATGGACACTGAAGCTTTCTTT
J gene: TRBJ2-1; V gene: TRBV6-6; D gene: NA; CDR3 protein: CASNEVSWNEQFF; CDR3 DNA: TGTGCCAGCAACGAGGTTTCTTGGAATGAGCAGTTCTTC
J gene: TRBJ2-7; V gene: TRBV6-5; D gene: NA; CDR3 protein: CASSTLKTTAYEQYF; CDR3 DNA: TGTGCCAGCAGTACGCTAAAAACTACGGCCTACGAGCAGTACTTC
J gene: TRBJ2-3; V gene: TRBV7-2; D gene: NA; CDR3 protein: CASSLGFGGLRTDTQYF; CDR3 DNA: TGTGCCAGCAGCTTAGGTTTTGGGGGCTTGAGGACAGATACGCAGTATTTT
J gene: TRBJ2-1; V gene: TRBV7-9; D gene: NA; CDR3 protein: CASSLVGAGDEQFF; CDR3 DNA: TGTGCCAGCAGCTTAGTTGGGGCCGGCGATGAGCAGTTCTTC